This T cell receptor beta chain stems from a study of cytomegalovirus exposure and HLA in healthy donors (dated by TCRdb to about 2017). About the investigation overall: A later analysis indicated that the 90 to 150 validation repertoires were generated on the platform also employed for the 700 or so repertoires of the first cohort. The study aimed to test whether signatures of past pathogen exposure could be identified by cataloging public T cell receptors. Besides the first cohort of 550 to 750 subjects, a separate validation cohort made up of over a hundred different subjects was used. To predict cytomegalovirus infection status, the study combined high-throughput TCR immunosequencing, statistical association of individual TCRs with disease status, and machine learning.

The germline ends are 10 bases apart after V is trimmed by 3 bases and J by 5 bases. The CDR3 numbers 14 residues from cysteine through phenylalanine. Of the read, only the CDR3 DNA is kept; its 42 bases are in frame from base 1. The germline V gene specifies SGHTA as CDR1 and FQGTGA as CDR2. The library was built by means of the immunoSEQ multiplex PCR assay. The authors processed their data as follows. A statistical classification framework was developed to diagnose cytomegalovirus status using the catalog of TCR beta chain sequences. The table was pulled from immuneACCESS by TCRdb, which kept in-frame rearrangements only. Such tables lose some clones; where checked, under half of the loss comes from unresolved V genes, and the rest has no known cause. V and J calls plus clone size are reproduced from that table; the DNA served to infer D and trimming. In all, the sample holds fewer than 350,000 clones, and roughly 90% of those were seen once. The top ten hold 0.92% of the sample.

The donors were included in the validation cohort of some 110 subjects, a group kept apart from the roughly 700-subject first cohort. Comments on this clone: It lacks a known antigen. The input lacks base qualities; no much larger clone sits a single base away.

What the study reported, not specific to this receptor: A total of around 150 TCR beta chains were listed by the study as associated with cytomegalovirus. Of the cluster scores, about 94% were above 0 in a later analysis, which found that TCRs clustered in the first cohort also tended to co-occur in the 120 or so validation repertoires. The authors suggested that the approach could potentially be generalized to other disease states and immunological phenotypes. The validation cohort had no HLA typing available for a later analysis, so co-occurrence within that cohort was assessed over all 120 or so repertoires. The classifier was reported to diagnose cytomegalovirus status with high specificity and sensitivity in both the original cohort and the validation cohort. While some public TCRs were present in many individuals, most TCR sequences turned up only very rarely across donors. Three of the identified cytomegalovirus-associated TCR beta chains were confirmed in vitro to be specific for cytomegalovirus antigens.

The sequencing sample was made of PBMCs. Recombination connected TRBV7-3 to TRBJ2-2; possibly the D gene is TRBD1, per 6 matching bases. The sequence derives from a woman under 30 in good health and CMV-seronegative. The nucleotide sequence reads TGTGCCAGCAGCTTGAACAGGGATACCGGGGAGCTGTTTTTT. Translated, it reads CASSLNRDTGELFF.